This T cell receptor beta chain was recovered during a study of radiotherapy plus CTLA-4 blockade in lung cancer. Study-wide results and limits: In blood, after radiotherapy plus ipilimumab, tumor-derived TCR clones expanded. Together with interferon-beta, which increased in serum after radiation, early dynamic changes in blood T cell clones were reportedly the best predictors of response.

On this clone itself: Its antigen remains unknown.

Only in-frame clones appear in the TCRdb table, and some are missing; sequencing was by immunoSEQ multiplex PCR. The sample holds roughly 110,000 clones, over 75% seen once. Looked up from germline, CDR1 is SQVTM and CDR2 is ANQGSEA. V dropped 6 bases and J dropped 6 bases, with 11 bases sitting between them. CDR3 length equals 12 residues. The chain combines TRBV29-1 with TRBJ1-4; D is perhaps TRBD1 (5 bases). The sequence derives from a human donor with non-small cell lung cancer that progressed on radiotherapy plus ipilimumab. Some clones in this sample may be carry-over from other donors' samples. Sequencing was performed on peripheral blood, taken from a patient treated with radiotherapy plus ipilimumab. The CDR3 is CSVRAGDEKLFF. The CDR3 coding sequence is TGCAGCGTAAGGGCGGGGGATGAAAAACTGTTTTTT.